The 5 T cell receptor beta chains below come from one sample, sequenced in a study of CD8+ T cells in alopecia areata. cDNA reverse transcribed from extracted RNA served as the sequencing template. The protocol was immunoSEQ multiplex PCR, while the TCRdb copy is restricted to in-frame clones and leaves out a portion. The sample carries 120,000 or so clones, 35% to 45% recorded once. Sequenced sample: CD4+ T cells sorted from blood. The receptors come from a human donor with alopecia areata.

This chain uses TRBV6-5 with TRBJ1-5; D remains unclear. The germline CDR1 and CDR2 sequences are MNHEY and SVGAGI. The CDR3 sequence is 13 residues long. V dropped 2 bases and J dropped 3 bases, with 5 bases sitting between them. CDR3 sequence reads: CASSYRDNQPQHF. The CDR3 DNA follows: TGTGCCAGCAGTTACAGGGACAATCAGCCCCAGCATTTT.

The V gene is TRBV11-3, the J gene TRBJ2-1; 10 bases match TRBD1. V was pared by 5 bases and J by 5 bases, with 6 bases of the junction left unmatched. Germline V gives CDR1 SGHNT, CDR2 YENEEA. The CDR3 is 15 residues long. The CDR3 loop reads CASSIGTGAHNEQFF. The CDR3 DNA reads TGTGCCAGCAGCATTGGGACAGGGGCCCACAATGAGCAGTTCTTC. The full variable domain, with the rest looked up from reference TRBV11-3 and TRBJ2-1, is EAGVVQSPRYKIIEKKQPVAFWCNPISGHNTLYWYLQNLGQGPELLIRYENEEAVDDSQLPKDRFSAERLKGVDSTLKIQPAELGDSAVYLCASSIGTGAHNEQFFGPGTRLTVL.

The rearrangement joins TRBV15 to TRBJ2-7; D is perhaps TRBD2 (5 bases). Germline V gene lookup returns CDR1 LNHNV and CDR2 YYDKDF (reference sequence). V lost 3 bases and J 4 bases, leaving 10 bases between the germline ends. The CDR3 consists of 13 residues. In nucleotides, the CDR3 is TGTGCCACCAGCAGGGAAAGCGGTTACGAGCAGTACTTC. Translating it yields CATSRESGYEQYF.

This clone was observed a few times. This chain joins TRBV29-1 and TRBJ2-7, with 8 bases aligning to TRBD1. The CDR3 consists of 19 residues. The germline gives CDR1 SQVTM, CDR2 ANQGSEA. V lost 6 bases to trimming and J lost 1 base; unmatched junction nucleotides: 23. CDR3 nucleotides: TGCAGCGTACGAGAACGCCGGGACAGGTGGCCCCGAGTTTCCTACGAGCAGTACTTC. Amino acids: CSVRERRDRWPRVSYEQYF.

This chain links TRBV27 with TRBJ2-7; 8 bases line up with TRBD1. Germline values: CDR1 MNHEY, CDR2 SMNVEV (reference sequence). Trimming removed 5 bases from V and 2 bases from J; junction bases left unmatched: 8. This CDR3 is built from 15 residues. The CDR3 bases are TGTGCCAGCAGTATACAGTGGACAGGGACCTACGAGCAGTACTTC. Its protein product is CASSIQWTGTYEQYF.